Reported below is one TCR beta chain. Its antigen is not identified. This sample is part of a study of cytomegalovirus exposure and HLA in healthy donors. The study, taken as a whole, reports: The study assumed roughly uniform donor sequencing depth for presence/absence analyses.

From germline, CDR1 is MDHEN and CDR2 SYDVKM. The V and J ends lost 3 bases and 4 bases respectively, with 13 bases between them. This CDR3 contains 15 residues. 13 Jbeta primers and 60 Vbeta primers were used for the PCR. The assay was immunoSEQ multiplex PCR, and TCRdb's table has in-frame clones only and misses some. The repertoire holds about 160,000 clones, with approximately 86% as singletons. The material sequenced was PBMCs. This sequence was found in a young woman in good health and CMV-seronegative. The V gene is TRBV28, the J gene TRBJ2-4; no firm D call. CDR3 in DNA: TGTGCCAGCAGTTTGGGCGTCGTAACTAAAAACATTCAGTACTTC. Its translation is CASSLGVVTKNIQYF.